Sequencing of this TCR beta chain was carried out in a study of T-cell memory formation after mild COVID-19. General study findings and limits: Later expanders leaned CD4+, whereas day 15 to 85 contracting clones were balanced CD4/CD8.

The trim removed 4 bases at V and 4 bases at J, leaving 13 bases unmatched. Germline lookup yields CDR1 SGHRS and CDR2 YFSETQ. The CDR3 consists of 17 residues. This clonotype appeared many times. The antigen is unknown. Barcoded TCR alpha and TCR beta cDNA libraries with UMIs came from 5'RACE using constant-segment primers. In TCRdb, the 5' RACE reads were re-called with MiXCR into one record per CDR3 protein. This table has hundreds of thousands of distinct CDR3 sequences, over 15% appearing once. The rearrangement links TRBV5-1 to TRBJ2-3, with TRBD1 identical over 9 bases. The sequence came from an adult woman who had mild COVID-19 (a few samples of this study predate the infection). Cell type and time point are not known. Sequencing was performed on PBMCs or a T cell subset sorted from them (not recorded which). The CDR3 coding sequence is TGCGCCAGCAGCGTTCGCCCGGGACAGGGAAACGCAGATACGCAGTATTTT. Amino acids: CASSVRPGQGNADTQYF.